The present TCR beta chain was sequenced within a study of regulatory T cells in long-lasting Graves disease. General study results and limits: Persistent-disease Graves' patients showed less TCR diversity than new cases.

iRepertoire HTBI primers and Arm-PCR of CDR3 regions built TCR beta libraries. TCRdb re-derived calls from the multiplex PCR reads in MiXCR, one entry per CDR3 protein. The sample contains a few hundred thousand distinct CDR3 sequences, about 15% of which appear only once. There are many counts of this clonotype. Its target is not known. This sample's time point: newly diagnosed GD, antithyroid drugs for less than 3 months. Researchers made the TCR library from RNA that was extracted from PBMCs. A volume of roughly 9.9 milliliters of peripheral blood was collected in EDTA tubes. This CDR3 region has 12 residues. In germline, CDR1 is MDHEN, CDR2 SYDVKM. V gave up 3 bases and J gave up 3 bases, with 6 bases separating them. These data were also filed under a second study, of T cells in Graves' hyperthyroidism and ophthalmopathy. In that study: Patients counted as stable if ophthalmopathy did not develop within 18 months.

The chain links TRBV28 to TRBJ2-7, with D tentatively TRBD2 (6 bases). Here the sequenced sample was peripheral blood mononuclear cells (PBMCs), taken at new diagnosis, from a patient treated with antithyroid drugs. This clonotype was obtained from a woman younger than 30 with Graves disease. The CDR3 is CASSFGSYEQYF. CDR3 nucleotide sequence: TGTGCCAGCAGTTTCGGGAGCTACGAGCAGTACTTC.